These 6 T cell receptor beta chains came from one sample sequenced in a study of Graves' ophthalmopathy and Graves' hyperthyroidism. Amplification of the TCR beta CDR3 regions used RNA transcripts (as template). In the first round, RT-PCR was carried out with HTBI primers, and a multiplex PCR formed the second round. MiXCR, applied by TCRdb to the multiplex PCR reads, yields one record per CDR3 protein. The table has 580,000 or so distinct CDR3 sequences, about two fifths seen once; the top ten hold about 4.1%. Input material: peripheral blood or thyroid tissue (not recorded which). These receptor sequences come from an adult man with Graves' hyperthyroidism.

This clonotype was counted many times. The chain combines TRBV11-3 with TRBJ2-7, with D perhaps TRBD2 (6 bases). Trimming took off 4 bases at V and 2 bases at J, with 12 bases between the two ends. The CDR3 has 14 amino acids. Germline V gene sequence: CDR1 SGHNT, CDR2 YENEEA. As DNA, the CDR3 is TGTGCCAGCAGCTATGAGCGGGTTACCTACGAGCAGTACTTC. Amino acid sequence: CASSYERVTYEQYF.

J is TRBJ1-2 and V is TRBV5-1; 10 bases fit TRBD1. The germline gives CDR1 SGHRS, CDR2 YFSETQ. J gave up 2 bases and V 4 bases, and 8 bases lay outside the gene matches. The CDR3 is 16 amino acids. CDR3 bases: TGCGCCAGCAGCGGCCGGGACAGGGGAGAGAACTATGGCTACACCTTC. Its protein is CASSGRDRGENYGYTF.

For this clonotype: At one end the junction does not follow the germline gene, possibly because of a read error. V and J are TRBV12-3 or TRBV12-4 and TRBJ1-1; D uncertain. This CDR3 comprises 12 residues. The CDR3 is CASSFRRAEASF. CDR3 bases: TGTGCCAGCAGTTTTAGGAGGGCTGAAGCTTCCTTT.

The V gene is TRBV25-1, the J gene TRBJ1-2; D is uncertain. V dropped 8 bases and J dropped 5 bases, with 9 bases sitting between them. Germline V gene lookup returns CDR1 MGHDK and CDR2 SYGVNS. The CDR3 length is 11 residues. The CDR3 loop is CASLGLYGYTF. The CDR3 coding sequence is TGTGCCAGCTTAGGGTTGTATGGCTACACCTTC.

The gene calls are TRBV12-3 or TRBV12-4 and TRBJ1-1; D may be TRBD1 (5 bases). V was cut by 6 bases and J by 7 bases, with 15 bases left in between. This CDR3 region has 13 residues. The CDR3 bases are TGTGCCAGCAGGGGACCGCTGAGGGGTGAAGCTTTCTTT. It yields the protein CASRGPLRGEAFF.

The chain employs TRBV10-3 and TRBJ2-5, with D hard to call. Trimming shortened V by 4 bases and J by 2 bases, and 11 bases separated the two germline ends. The CDR3 runs 14 residues. CDR1 and CDR2 from the germline V gene are ENHRY and SYGVKD. The CDR3, as DNA: TGTGCCATCAGTGCGACTCCGGCTCAAGAGACCCAGTACTTC. Protein product: CAISATPAQETQYF.